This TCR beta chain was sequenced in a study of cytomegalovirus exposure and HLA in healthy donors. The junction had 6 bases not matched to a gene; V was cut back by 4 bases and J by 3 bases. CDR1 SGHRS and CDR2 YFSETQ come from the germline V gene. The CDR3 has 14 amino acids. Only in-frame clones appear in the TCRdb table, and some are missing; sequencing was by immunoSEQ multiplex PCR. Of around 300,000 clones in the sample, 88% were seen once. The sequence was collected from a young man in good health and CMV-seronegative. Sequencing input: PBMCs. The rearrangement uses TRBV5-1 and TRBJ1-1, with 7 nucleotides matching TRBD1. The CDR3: CASSRGQSYTEAFF. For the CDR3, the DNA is TGCGCCAGCAGCAGGGGACAGAGCTACACTGAAGCTTTCTTT.